Reported below is one T cell receptor (beta chain). What it binds is unknown. Clones were sequenced by immunoSEQ multiplex PCR, and TCRdb holds only the in-frame ones, with some missing. In the table there are roughly 80,000 clones, around nine tenths of which are singletons. This entry belongs to a study of T cell responses to AZD1222 COVID-19 vaccine. The CDR3 consists of 17 residues. Germline V lookup: CDR1 LGHNA, CDR2 YSLEER. Trimming left V 0 bases short and J 5 bases short, with 18 bases between. Study-level results: Just a handful of people given AZD1222 tested seropositive at baseline. Donors were mostly white British, more females; clonal diversity possibly underestimated.

This sequence was found in an adult who received the AZD1222 COVID-19 vaccine. The chain is built from TRBV4-3 and TRBJ2-3, with a weak D call TRBD2 (7 bases). Sequences were derived from peripheral blood, sampled 28 days after the second AZD1222 dose. CDR3 protein: CASSQDGSGGAGDTQYF. CDR3 in DNA: TGCGCCAGCAGCCAAGATGGATCGGGGGGCGCGGGAGATACGCAGTATTTT.